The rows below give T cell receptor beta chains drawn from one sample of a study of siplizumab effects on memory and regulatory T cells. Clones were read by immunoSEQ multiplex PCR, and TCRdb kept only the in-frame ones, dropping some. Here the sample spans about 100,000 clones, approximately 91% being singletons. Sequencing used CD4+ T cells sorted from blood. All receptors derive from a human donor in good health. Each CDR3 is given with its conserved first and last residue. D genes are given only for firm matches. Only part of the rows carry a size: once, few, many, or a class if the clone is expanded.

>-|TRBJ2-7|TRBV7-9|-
TGTGCCAGCAGCCCCTTCATCTACGAGCAGTACTTC
CASSPFIYEQYF
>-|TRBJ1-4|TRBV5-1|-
TGCGCCAGCAGCTTGCTTCCGAACACTAATGAAAAACTGTTTTTT
CASSLLPNTNEKLFF
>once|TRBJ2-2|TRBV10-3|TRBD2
TGTGCCATCAGTGACCGAGGGGGAAACGGGGGGGGCTACACCGGGGAGCTGTTTTTT
CAISDRGGNGGGYTGELFF
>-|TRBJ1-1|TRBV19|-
TGTGCCAGTAGTATAAGAGGGGGAGAAGCTTTCTTT
CASSIRGGEAFF
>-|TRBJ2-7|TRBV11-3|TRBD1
TGTGCCAGCAGCTCCTCCGGGACAGCCTACGAGCAGTACTTC
CASSSSGTAYEQYF
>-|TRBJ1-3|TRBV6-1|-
TGTGCCAGCCAAAATACAGGGTTGGGTGGAAACACCATATATTTT
CASQNTGLGGNTIYF
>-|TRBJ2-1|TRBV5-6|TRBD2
TGTGCCAGCAGCCGACCCGGGGGGACTAATGAGCAGTTCTTC
CASSRPGGTNEQFF
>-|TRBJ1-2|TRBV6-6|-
TGTGCCAGCAAACAACAGGGAGCCACTAACTATGGCTACACCTTC
CASKQQGATNYGYTF
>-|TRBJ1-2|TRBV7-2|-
TGTGCCAGCAGCCTTATAGCCGGGGGGAGCAACTATGGCTACACCTTC
CASSLIAGGSNYGYTF
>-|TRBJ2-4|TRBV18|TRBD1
TGTGCCAGCTCACCCCAGGGGGCGGCCAAAAACATTCAGTACTTC
CASSPQGAAKNIQYF
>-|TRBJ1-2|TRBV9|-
TGTGCCAGCAGCGCCCGGGACAAGCATAACTATGGCTACACCTTC
CASSARDKHNYGYTF
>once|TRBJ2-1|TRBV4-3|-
TGCGCCAGCAGCCAAGATACCAGGGTAGGGAATGAGCAGTTCTTC
CASSQDTRVGNEQFF
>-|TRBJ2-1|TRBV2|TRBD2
TGTGCCACCGGGACTAGCGGGTCCGCCTACAATGAGCAGTTCTTC
CATGTSGSAYNEQFF
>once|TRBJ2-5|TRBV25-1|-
TGTGCCAGCAGTGAATCGTCGGGGGGCAGGGAGACCCAGTACTTC
CASSESSGGRETQYF
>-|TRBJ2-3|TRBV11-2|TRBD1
TGTGCCAGCAGCGCATCCGGGACAGGGGCAGATACGCAGTATTTT
CASSASGTGADTQYF
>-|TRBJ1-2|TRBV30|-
TGTGCCTGGAAAGGTATTCGTGGCTACACCTTC
CAWKGIRGYTF
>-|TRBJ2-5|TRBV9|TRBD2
TGTGCCAGCAGCGTAGGTGGGCTAGCGGTCCAAGAGACCCAGTACTTC
CASSVGGLAVQETQYF
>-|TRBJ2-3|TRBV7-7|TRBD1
TGTGCCAGCAGCGCGGACAGGGGGGTAGCGCAGTATTTT
CASSADRGVAQYF
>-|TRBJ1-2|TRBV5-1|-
TGCGCCAGCAGCTTGGACGGACAACCAAGTGGCTACACCTTC
CASSLDGQPSGYTF
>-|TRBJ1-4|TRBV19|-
TGTGCCAGTACCCCGGTGGGGGAGATTTTTGAAAAACTGTTTTTT
CASTPVGEIFEKLFF
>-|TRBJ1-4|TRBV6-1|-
TGTGCCAGCAGTGAGTCGGCAACAGGTAGAGAAAAACTGTTTTTT
CASSESATGREKLFF
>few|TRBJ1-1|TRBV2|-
TGTGCCAGCAGTGAACTGGCCTTCACTGAAGCTTTCTTT
CASSELAFTEAFF
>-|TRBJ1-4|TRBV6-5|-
TGTGCCAGCGGGGGGGGGTATGCAACTAATGAAAAACTGTTTTTT
CASGGGYATNEKLFF
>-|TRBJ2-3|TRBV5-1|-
TGCGCCAGCAGCTTGGAGGGCACAGATACGCAGTATTTT
CASSLEGTDTQYF
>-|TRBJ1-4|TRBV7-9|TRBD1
TGTGCCAGCAGCCCAGGGACAGGGGGAAATGAAAAACTGTTTTTT
CASSPGTGGNEKLFF
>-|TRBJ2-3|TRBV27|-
TGTGCCAGCGGGTGGGATACGCAGTATTTT
CASGWDTQYF
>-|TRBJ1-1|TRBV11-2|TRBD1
TGTGCCAGCAGCTATACATACAGGGGTGACACTGAAGCTTTCTTT
CASSYTYRGDTEAFF
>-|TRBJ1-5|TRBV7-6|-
TGTGCCAGCAGCTCGGGAACCAGCAATCAGCCCCAGCATTTT
CASSSGTSNQPQHF
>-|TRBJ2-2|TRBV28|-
TGTGCCAGCACCCTCGAAGGGGGGTCGAACACCGGGGAGCTGTTTTTT
CASTLEGGSNTGELFF
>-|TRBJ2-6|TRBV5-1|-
TGCGCCAGCAGCTCTACACCCTCTGGGGCCAACGTCCTGACTTTC
CASSSTPSGANVLTF
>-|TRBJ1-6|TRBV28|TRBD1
TGTGCCAGCAGTCTTATAGCCCCGGGACAGCTGAATTCACCCCTCCACTTT
CASSLIAPGQLNSPLHF
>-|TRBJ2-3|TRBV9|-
TGTGCCAGCAGCGTAGGGTTACAGGGCACAGATACGCAGTATTTT
CASSVGLQGTDTQYF
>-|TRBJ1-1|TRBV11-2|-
TGTGCCAGCAGCTTAACAGGTACCAACACTGAAGCTTTCTTT
CASSLTGTNTEAFF
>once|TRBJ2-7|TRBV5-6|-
TGTGCCAGCAGCTTGGTGGGGGTTTACTACGAGCAGTACTTC
CASSLVGVYYEQYF
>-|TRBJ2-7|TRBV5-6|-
TGTGCCAGCAGCTGGCTGGGTCTGGGCGAGCAGTACTTC
CASSWLGLGEQYF
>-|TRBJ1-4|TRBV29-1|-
TGCAGCGTTGCCACACAGGTACGGAAAGAAAAACTGTTTTTT
CSVATQVRKEKLFF
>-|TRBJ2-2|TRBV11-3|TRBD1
TGTGCCAGCAGCTTAGGGCCTCTACAGGGGGGCACCGGGGAGCTGTTTTTT
CASSLGPLQGGTGELFF
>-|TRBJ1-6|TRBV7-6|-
TGTGCCAGCAGCTTACAACAGACTAATTCACCCCTCCACTTT
CASSLQQTNSPLHF
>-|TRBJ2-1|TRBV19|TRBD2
TGTGCCAGTAGCTCCTTGACTAGCGGTTTTTCCTACAATGAGCAGTTCTTC
CASSSLTSGFSYNEQFF
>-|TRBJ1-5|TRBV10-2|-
TGCGCCAGCAGTGGAGGCTTGGATCAGCCCCAGCATTTT
CASSGGLDQPQHF
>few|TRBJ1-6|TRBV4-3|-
TGCGCCAGCAGCCAAGTGGGTGGAGGGAATCATAATTCACCCCTCCACTTT
CASSQVGGGNHNSPLHF
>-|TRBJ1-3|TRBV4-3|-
TGCGCCAGCAGCCAACAGGGGATTGGAAACACCATATATTTT
CASSQQGIGNTIYF
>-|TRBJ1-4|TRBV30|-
TGTGCCTGGAGTGCAGCAGGGCGAAACATTGAAAAACTGTTTTTT
CAWSAAGRNIEKLFF
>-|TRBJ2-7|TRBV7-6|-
TGTGCCAGCAGCTTAGTCGACGGGGTCCGCTCCGAGCAGTACTTC
CASSLVDGVRSEQYF
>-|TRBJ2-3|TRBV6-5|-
TGTGCCAGCAGAAAGGGGGGACTTATCACAGATACGCAGTATTTT
CASRKGGLITDTQYF
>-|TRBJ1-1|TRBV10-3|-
TGTGCCATCAGTGAGGGGGCCGGGGCCGGCTTTAACACTGAAGCTTTCTTT
CAISEGAGAGFNTEAFF